These 8 T cell receptor beta chains were sequenced from one sample in a study of glioma-infiltrating T cells after dendritic cell vaccination (dated by TCRdb to the mid-2010s). Libraries came from the immunoSEQ multiplex PCR assay. TCRdb provides this immuneACCESS table in a form limited to in-frame rearrangements. Some clones are lacking; in checked studies, under half of them reflect an unresolved V gene, and why the rest are absent is not known. In this sample the table shows 85,000 to 110,000 clones, roughly 81% of which occur a single time. In total, the top ten clones hold less than 15% of the sample. Here the sequenced sample was blood, taken before dendritic cell vaccination. The source of these receptors is a human donor with glioblastoma.

This clone was counted between two and nine times. The rearrangement links TRBV11-3 to TRBJ1-4, with 8 positions matching TRBD1. CDR1 is SGHNT, CDR2 YENEEA, per germline. V lost 5 bases and J lost 6; bases outside the gene matches: 5. This CDR3 contains 14 residues. CDR3 DNA: TGTGCCAGCAGCCCGGGACAGGAGTATGAAAAACTGTTTTTT. This encodes CASSPGQEYEKLFF.

This clone appeared a single time. J is TRBJ1-1 and V is TRBV5-1, with D possibly being TRBD1 (6 bases). Between the trimmed V and J ends, which lost 0 bases and 4 bases, there was a span of 13 bases. The germline V gene has CDR1 SGHRS and CDR2 YFSETQ. This CDR3 has 15 amino acids. The CDR3 protein is CASSLAGGAGTEAFF. The CDR3, as DNA: TGCGCCAGCAGCTTGGCCGGGGGGGCCGGCACTGAAGCTTTCTTT.

The chain has TRBV6-5 and TRBJ1-2; a possible D gene is TRBD1 (5 bases). The CDR3 runs 15 residues. Per germline, CDR1 MNHEY and CDR2 SVGAGI. V lost 0 bases and J 1 base, leaving 9 bases between the germline ends. CDR3 DNA sequence: TGTGCCAGCAGTTACTCGGGCCAGGGTAACTATGGCTACACCTTC. It yields the protein CASSYSGQGNYGYTF.

The chain links TRBV9 to TRBJ1-2, with 7 bases aligning to TRBD1. The CDR3 loop spans 16 amino acids. V shed 4 bases, J shed 0 bases, and the junction held 9 bases outside the gene matches. Germline CDR1 and CDR2: SGDLS and YYNGEE. CDR3 region: CASSPGRDSSNYGYTF. CDR3 bases: TGTGCCAGCAGCCCCGGCCGGGACAGCTCTAACTATGGCTACACCTTC.

This sequence joins TRBV7-6 and TRBJ2-3, with D unclear. The germline gives CDR1 SGHVS, CDR2 FNYEAQ. The CDR3 has 15 amino acids. V was cut by 0 bases and J by 0 bases, with 7 bases left in between. DNA for the CDR3: TGTGCCAGCAGCTTAGCGGGCAGGAGCACAGATACGCAGTATTTT. Its translation is CASSLAGRSTDTQYF.

With regard to this clone: At one of its ends the junction is not consistent with the germline gene, which may arise from a read error. The V gene is TRBV7-2, the J gene TRBJ1-5, with 7 bases identical to TRBD1. Germline CDR1 is SGHTA and CDR2 is FQGNSA. The length of the CDR3 is 16 residues. CDR3 nucleotide sequence: TGTGCCAGCAGCCTAGCCGGGACAGTCTTCTTGCAGCCCCAGCATTTT. It is translated as CASSLAGTVFLQPQHF.

The V gene is TRBV18, the J gene TRBJ2-7; 10 bases match TRBD2. From germline, CDR1 is KGHSH and CDR2 LQKENI. Unmatched junction bases numbered 14, after V lost 2 bases and J lost 7 bases. The CDR3 is 17 residues long. The CDR3 loop reads CASSPEMWSGGAGEQYF. The CDR3 DNA reads TGTGCCAGCTCACCAGAGATGTGGAGCGGGGGGGCGGGTGAGCAGTACTTC.

This rearrangement joins TRBV6-4 to TRBJ1-1, with D tentatively TRBD1 (5 bases). Trimming left V 6 bases short and J 5 bases short, with 13 bases between. This CDR3 spans 13 amino acids. Germline values: CDR1 MRHNA, CDR2 SNTAGT. The CDR3 DNA follows: TGTGCCAGCAGAAGGGCGGGGGATACTGAAGCTTTCTTT. Protein sequence: CASRRAGDTEAFF.